This entry describes one T cell receptor (beta chain). Its antigen is not identified. The data derive from a study of post-analysis software for immune sequencing data. Findings and caveats of the study: Among several TRBV segments more frequent in patients than controls were TRBV5-6, TRBV5-1 and TRBV20-1. Those with multiple sclerosis, the patient group, showed significantly lower normalized Chao1 diversity than controls.

Germline V gene sequence: CDR1 SQVTM, CDR2 ANQGSEA. This CDR3 spans 12 amino acids. The trim removed 7 bases at V and 1 base at J, leaving 0 bases unmatched. The authors incorporated unique molecular identifiers into the TCR beta cDNA libraries. It was from roughly 1.1 to 9.2 million T cells that 500,000 to 600,000 cDNA molecules came. TCRdb itself ran the PCR reads through MiXCR, one entry per CDR3 protein. The profile shows under 200,000 distinct CDR3 sequences, under 40% of them singletons. The chain combines TRBV29-1 with TRBJ2-2; 7 nucleotides agree with TRBD1. This clonotype originated in a girl between 5 and 17 years old with multiple sclerosis. Sample: blood, taken after autologous hematopoietic stem cell transplantation. CDR3 sequence (DNA): TGCAGCGGGACAGGGAACACCGGGGAGCTGTTTTTT. This codes for CSGTGNTGELFF.